A single sample gave rise to the 27 T cell receptor beta chains below, sequenced in a study of T cell responses to AZD1222 COVID-19 vaccine (dated by TCRdb to the early 2020s). Library prep was done by the immunoSEQ multiplex PCR assay. TCRdb provides this immuneACCESS table in a form limited to in-frame rearrangements. Some clones are lacking; in checked studies, under half of them reflect an unresolved V gene, and why the rest are absent is not known. The sample records around 84,000 clones, 88% of which are singletons. About 9.3% of the sample goes to the ten largest clones. In the paper's terms, the time point label means: baseline before first vaccination. The treatment or condition label here, explained by the study, means: meningococcal conjugate vaccine given as trial control. This specimen was peripheral blood, taken on day 0 of MenACWY control vaccination. Receptor source: an adult in good health.

The chain has TRBV6-6 and TRBJ1-2; possible D gene TRBD1, 5 bases. CDR3 length: 11 residues. V gave up 6 bases and J gave up 10 bases, with 12 bases separating them. Germline CDR1 reads MNHNY; CDR2 reads SVGAGI (reference sequence). Written as DNA, the CDR3 is TGTGCCAGCAGCCCGCAGGGACTCTACACCTTC. Translated: CASSPQGLYTF.

The rearrangement links TRBV12-3 or TRBV12-4 to TRBJ1-2, with 7 nucleotides matching TRBD1. The CDR3 covers 13 residues. V lost 5 bases and J lost 5; bases outside the gene matches: 5. The CDR3 is CASSLDRRYGYTF. In DNA form, the CDR3 reads TGTGCCAGCAGTCTGGACAGGAGGTATGGCTACACCTTC.

This clone appeared a few times. The gene calls are TRBV2 and TRBJ1-3, with D maybe TRBD1 (5 bases). The CDR3 has 13 residues. Between the trimmed V and J ends, which lost 4 bases and 3 bases, there was a span of 7 bases. Germline CDR1 and CDR2: SNHLY and FYNNEI. The CDR3 nucleotides read TGTGCCAGCAGTGGAGGGGATGGAAACACCATATATTTT. Amino acids: CASSGGDGNTIYF. Together with reference TRBV2 and TRBJ1-3, the CDR3 gives the full variable domain: EPEVTQTPSHQVTQMGQEVILRCVPISNHLYFYWYRQILGQKVEFLVSFYNNEISEKSEIFDDQFSVERPDGSNFTLKIRSTKLEDSAMYFCASSGGDGNTIYFGEGSWLTVV.

This clone came up once. This chain connects TRBV11-1 to TRBJ1-1; D ambiguous. The CDR3 contains 12 residues. Between the trimmed V and J ends, which lost 5 bases and 8 bases, there was a span of 12 bases. Germline values: CDR1 SGHAT, CDR2 FQDESV (reference sequence). CDR3 in DNA: TGTGCCAGCAGCAACGGGCCCCTGGAAGCTTTCTTT. Translation gives CASSNGPLEAFF.

V gene TRBV30 combines with J gene TRBJ2-7; D remains unclear. The CDR3 is 13 amino acids. V lost 2 bases to trimming and J lost 7 bases, with 15 bases between them. In germline, CDR1 is GTSNPN, CDR2 SVGIG (reference sequence). This chain's CDR3 is CAWSSIGRYEQYF. The DNA of the CDR3 is TGTGCCTGGAGTTCTATAGGGCGGTATGAGCAGTACTTC.

The chain employs TRBV10-3 and TRBJ2-2; unclear D gene. Trimming took 4 bases from V and 0 from J, leaving 9 bases between them. The CDR3 extends over 15 amino acids. Germline-derived CDR1 and CDR2 are ENHRY and SYGVKD. In nucleotides, the CDR3 is TGTGCCATCAGTGGGTTAGGACCGAACACCGGGGAGCTGTTTTTT. Translating gives CAISGLGPNTGELFF.

This chain joins TRBV29-1 and TRBJ1-1; D might be TRBD1 (6 bases). Trimming pared 3 bases from V and 4 bases from J, leaving 15 bases between. This CDR3 contains 14 residues. CDR1 and CDR2 from the germline V gene are SQVTM and ANQGSEA. CDR3 sequence reads: CSVDFAGVGTEAFF. The DNA for the CDR3 is TGCAGCGTTGATTTCGCAGGGGTTGGCACTGAAGCTTTCTTT.

This chain joins TRBV15 and TRBJ1-4; 7 nucleotides match TRBD1. With V trimmed by 0 bases and J by 7 bases, 11 bases remained unmatched. The CDR3 extends over 17 amino acids. Germline CDR1 is LNHNV and CDR2 is YYDKDF (reference sequence). The CDR3 here is CATSRDLPTGKGEKLFF. The CDR3 DNA reads as TGTGCCACCAGCAGAGATTTACCGACAGGGAAGGGTGAAAAACTGTTTTTT.

The V and J genes are TRBV6-1 and TRBJ1-5; 7 bases agree with TRBD1. Germline V gene lookup returns CDR1 MNHNS and CDR2 SASEGT. This CDR3 has 16 amino acids. Trimming removed 3 bases from V and 0 bases from J; junction bases left unmatched: 5. The CDR3 DNA reads as TGTGCCAGCAGTGAGTCAGGGGGGGGTAGCAATCAGCCCCAGCATTTT. This gives the protein CASSESGGGSNQPQHF.

The CDR3 nucleotides read TGTGCCAGCAGTTGGACAGGGGACACCGGGGAGCTGTTTTTT. It encodes CASSWTGDTGELFF. The chain combines TRBV6-2 or TRBV6-3 with TRBJ2-2, with 9 bases fitting TRBD1. The CDR3 is 14 amino acids. Germline V gives CDR1 MNHEY, CDR2 SVGEGT. V lost 4 bases, J lost 3 bases, and 0 bases stayed unmatched.

The CDR3 region is CASSLGSQETQYF. CDR3 DNA: TGTGCCAGCAGCTTGGGTTCGCAAGAGACCCAGTACTTC. V gene TRBV7-9 combines with J gene TRBJ2-5; D gene unclear. CDR1 and CDR2 (germline): SEHNR, FQNEAQ (reference sequence). The CDR3 has 13 amino acids. V lost 3 bases and J lost 2, with 7 bases in between.

The rearrangement joins TRBV2 to TRBJ2-7; D unresolved. CDR1 and CDR2 (germline): SNHLY, FYNNEI. This CDR3 region has 14 residues. Trimming removed 5 bases at V and 7 bases at J, with 18 bases between. CDR3 sequence (DNA): TGTGCCAGCAGTAACGACGGACCCCTCTGGGAGCAGTACTTC. The encoded protein is CASSNDGPLWEQYF.

The chain employs TRBV6-5 and TRBJ1-2; TRBD1 matches at 8 bases. From germline, CDR1 is MNHEY and CDR2 SVGAGI. The CDR3 is 15 amino acids. With 7 bases clipped from V and 8 bases from J, the junction kept 15 bases outside the gene matches. CDR3 DNA sequence: TGTGCCAGCACCAACTCGATTAGACAGGGGTCCGGCTACACCTTC. Amino acids: CASTNSIRQGSGYTF.

The V and J genes are TRBV28 and TRBJ1-2; D gene ambiguous. This CDR3 spans 12 amino acids. The germline V gene encodes CDR1 MDHEN and CDR2 SYDVKM. Trimming removed 4 bases from V and 4 bases from J, with 7 bases in between. The CDR3 DNA reads TGTGCCAGCAGTTCCTCGGCCTATGGCTACACCTTC. It is translated as CASSSSAYGYTF.

This chain joins TRBV7-2 and TRBJ1-2; no firm D call. Trimming stripped 5 bases from V and 7 bases from J, with 14 bases between. The CDR3 is made up of 13 amino acids. Per the germline V gene, CDR1 is SGHTA and CDR2 is FQGNSA. CDR3 bases: TGTGCCAGCAGCGCGGGCCGGACGGGTGGCTACACCTTC. This encodes CASSAGRTGGYTF.

The sample holds a few counts of this clone. The chain combines TRBV19 with TRBJ1-1, with D uncertain. In germline, CDR1 is LNHDA, CDR2 SQIVND (reference sequence). Trimming shortened V by 4 bases and J by 0 bases, and 12 bases separated the two germline ends. This CDR3 contains 15 residues. This CDR3 reads CASSNRHFMNTEAFF. CDR3 DNA sequence: TGTGCCAGTAGTAATCGACACTTCATGAACACTGAAGCTTTCTTT.

This clone was recorded a few times. The rearrangement links TRBV7-6 to TRBJ2-7; a possible D gene is TRBD1 (6 bases). V lost 3 bases and J 2 bases, leaving 14 bases between the germline ends. CDR1 and CDR2 from the germline V gene are SGHVS and FNYEAQ. There are 15 residues in the CDR3. CDR3 amino acids: CASSLSQGPPYEQYF. The CDR3 DNA is TGTGCCAGCAGCTTGTCGCAGGGGCCCCCCTACGAGCAGTACTTC.

V is TRBV28 and J is TRBJ1-1; D is perhaps TRBD1 (5 bases). The V gene lost 3 bases and the J gene lost 10 bases, with 9 bases spanning the gap. The CDR3 is made up of 11 amino acids. From germline, CDR1 is MDHEN and CDR2 SYDVKM. As DNA, the CDR3 is TGTGCCAGCAGTTTTCGGGGCCCAGCTTTCTTT. This gives the protein CASSFRGPAFF.

This clone occurred once. The chain combines TRBV6-5 with TRBJ1-6; D is ambiguous. The CDR3 totals 14 residues. Per germline, CDR1 MNHEY and CDR2 SVGAGI. V was pared by 6 bases and J by 0 bases, with 6 bases between. The CDR3 sequence is CASRSGSYNSPLHF. The CDR3, as DNA: TGTGCCAGCAGATCCGGCTCCTATAATTCACCCCTCCACTTT.

The count of this clone is one. The V and J genes are TRBV18 and TRBJ2-2; 7 positions match TRBD2. Germline CDR1 is KGHSH and CDR2 is LQKENI. The CDR3 length is 14 residues. J lost 9 bases, V lost 3 bases, and 7 bases had no gene match. CDR3 in amino acids: CASSPSAGDRELFF. CDR3 bases: TGTGCCAGCTCACCCAGCGCGGGGGACCGGGAGCTGTTTTTT.

This chain links TRBV4-3 with TRBJ2-2; D is tentatively TRBD1 or TRBD2 (5 bases each). Germline V gene lookup returns CDR1 LGHNA and CDR2 YSLEER. V was trimmed by 0 bases and J by 4 bases, leaving 12 bases between them. The CDR3 sequence is 16 residues long. The CDR3 protein is CASSQDEGRVTGELFF. CDR3 bases: TGCGCCAGCAGCCAAGATGAGGGGCGGGTCACCGGGGAGCTGTTTTTT.

The CDR3 DNA is TGTGCCACCAGCAGAGCGGGACTAGCCTACGAGCAGTACTTC. It is translated as CATSRAGLAYEQYF. The rearrangement uses TRBV15 and TRBJ2-7, with 8 nucleotides matching TRBD2. There are 14 residues in the CDR3. J gave up 2 bases and V 1 base, and 1 base lay outside the gene matches. The germline V gene has CDR1 LNHNV and CDR2 YYDKDF (reference sequence).

J is TRBJ2-5 and V is TRBV4-1; D not resolved. V was trimmed by 1 base and J by 2 bases, leaving 11 bases between them. Germline CDR1 reads MGHRA; CDR2 reads YSYEKL. There are 15 residues in the CDR3. The CDR3 DNA sequence: TGCGCCAGCAGCCAAGCCCAGGTCACTCAAGAGACCCAGTACTTC. Translating gives CASSQAQVTQETQYF.

V is TRBV30 and J is TRBJ2-7, with D uncertain. The CDR3 length is 11 residues. Trimming took 2 bases from V and 4 from J, leaving 6 bases between them. Germline-derived CDR1 and CDR2 are GTSNPN and SVGIG (reference sequence). The CDR3 loop is CAWSRQYEQYF. For the CDR3, the DNA is TGTGCCTGGAGTAGGCAATACGAGCAGTACTTC.

In the case of this clone: This sample includes further DNA sequences coding for the same CDR3. The J gene is TRBJ1-5, the V gene TRBV6-5; 7 nucleotides align to TRBD1. Losses at the gene ends were 6 bases for V and 0 bases for J; bases not matched to a gene: 5. Per the germline V gene, CDR1 is MNHEY and CDR2 is SVGAGI. This CDR3 comprises 15 residues. The CDR3 is CASSAGTDSNQPQHF. CDR3 bases: TGTGCCAGCAGCGCAGGGACAGATAGCAATCAGCCCCAGCATTTT.

The chain uses TRBV10-3 and TRBJ1-2; TRBD1 is a possible D gene (5 bases). Per germline, CDR1 ENHRY and CDR2 SYGVKD. The V end was cut by 0 bases, the J end by 2 bases, with 13 bases between. This CDR3 comprises 16 residues. The CDR3 bases are TGTGCCATCAGTGAGTCGGGGGAGAGGGAGAACTATGGCTACACCTTC. As protein: CAISESGERENYGYTF.

The chain carries TRBV4-3 and TRBJ2-4; 10 bases fit TRBD1. This CDR3 is 19 amino acids long. Per the germline V gene, CDR1 is LGHNA and CDR2 is YSLEER. V trimming: 3 bases; J trimming: 2 bases; junction bases outside the gene matches: 13. CDR3 nucleotides: TGCGCCAGCAGCCAGCGACAGGGGGCGAGCGACCATACCAAAAACATTCAGTACTTC. Translating it yields CASSQRQGASDHTKNIQYF.